The 13 T cell receptor beta chains in this list originate from one sample, sequenced in a study of response to subunit inactivated influenza vaccine. TCRdb recomputed calls from the RT-PCR reads with MiXCR, one row per CDR3 protein. The sample has around 200,000 distinct CDR3 sequences, around 15% seen once. This material consisted of CD8+ T cells sorted from PBMCs, taken 5 days after vaccination. The receptors originated from a middle-aged man who received an inactivated influenza vaccine.

This clonotype was observed a few times. Compared with germline, one end of the junction differs, possibly owing to a read error. The chain has TRBV10-3 and TRBJ1-1; D might be TRBD1 (5 bases). The length of the CDR3 is 12 residues. The V gene's germline CDR1 is ENHRY and CDR2 SYGVKD. CDR3 protein: CAISSRTYEAFF. CDR3 coding DNA: TGTGCCATCAGTTCCCGGACATACGAAGCATTCTTT.

This rearrangement joins TRBV4-1 to TRBJ2-7; 9 nucleotides align to TRBD2. CDR1 is MGHRA and CDR2 is YSYEKL in the germline V gene. V lost 2 bases to trimming and J lost 2 bases; unmatched junction nucleotides: 7. The CDR3 has 16 residues. DNA of the CDR3: TGCGCCAGCAGCCAAAAGGTAGCGGGGGCTACCTACGAGCAGTACTTC. Protein product: CASSQKVAGATYEQYF.

The chain couples TRBV6-2 or TRBV6-3 to TRBJ2-1, with D maybe TRBD2 (7 bases). Trimming left V 5 bases short and J 2 bases short, with 19 bases between. There are 17 residues in the CDR3. CDR1 MNHEY and CDR2 SVGEGT come from the germline V gene. The CDR3 loop reads CASSQSRGATPYNEQFF. In DNA, the CDR3 is TGTGCCAGCAGTCAAAGTCGGGGGGCAACCCCCTACAATGAGCAGTTCTTC.

In this sample, this clonotype turned up many times. The CDR3 is CSVQGAPGYTF. DNA for the CDR3: TGCAGCGTACAGGGGGCGCCGGGCTACACCTTC. J is TRBJ1-2 and V is TRBV29-1, with 9 positions matching TRBD1. Germline CDR1 reads SQVTM; CDR2 reads ANQGSEA. The V and J ends lost 6 bases and 8 bases, in that order; junction bases with no gene match: 4. This CDR3 has 11 amino acids.

This rearrangement joins TRBV7-9 to TRBJ2-5, with TRBD1 as a possible D gene (6 bases). V was pared by 5 bases and J by 2 bases, with 15 bases between. The CDR3 covers 15 residues. Germline V lookup: CDR1 SEHNR, CDR2 FQNEAQ (reference sequence). CDR3 in amino acids: CASSQPDRIQETQYF. As DNA, the CDR3 is TGTGCCAGCAGCCAACCAGACAGGATACAAGAGACCCAGTACTTC.

The chain has TRBV6-1 and TRBJ2-2, with D tentatively TRBD2 (5 bases). Germline V gene data show CDR1 as MNHNS and CDR2 as SASEGT. V gave up 6 bases and J gave up 5 bases, with 10 bases separating them. CDR3 size: 13 residues. Here the CDR3 reads CASSPDLTGELFF. The CDR3 DNA reads as TGTGCCAGCAGCCCGGACTTGACCGGGGAGCTGTTTTTT.

The table lists this clonotype with a few counts. V and J are TRBV2 and TRBJ2-1; D ambiguous. Germline CDR1 is SNHLY and CDR2 is FYNNEI. The CDR3 covers 13 residues. V lost 1 base and J 4 bases, leaving 5 bases between the germline ends. CDR3 coding DNA: TGTGCCAGCAGTGAAGAGGAGTACAATGAGCAGTTCTTC. It encodes CASSEEEYNEQFF. Looking up the rest from reference TRBV2 and TRBJ2-1 gives the full variable domain: EPEVTQTPSHQVTQMGQEVILRCVPISNHLYFYWYRQILGQKVEFLVSFYNNEISEKSEIFDDQFSVERPDGSNFTLKIRSTKLEDSAMYFCASSEEEYNEQFFGPGTRLTVL.

This chain uses TRBV6-1 with TRBJ2-2; TRBD1 matches 8 bases. V trimming: 6 bases; J trimming: 6 bases; junction bases outside the gene matches: 15. This CDR3 is 17 amino acids long. CDR1 and CDR2 (germline): MNHNS, SASEGT. The DNA for the CDR3 is TGTGCCAGCAGGGTTCTTGGGACAGGAAAGGGGGCCGGGGAGCTGTTTTTT. Its protein is CASRVLGTGKGAGELFF.

This chain links TRBV7-8 with TRBJ2-7; 13 nucleotides align to TRBD2. CDR3 size: 18 residues. J lost 6 bases, V lost 2 bases, and 13 bases had no gene match. Per germline, CDR1 SGHVS and CDR2 FQNEAQ. This CDR3 reads CASSLYRLAGGLGGEQYF. The CDR3 region has the DNA TGTGCCAGCAGCTTATATCGACTAGCGGGAGGTCTAGGCGGCGAGCAGTACTTC.

This clonotype was observed many times. The chain uses TRBV5-1 and TRBJ2-3; 9 nucleotides align to TRBD2. The CDR3 loop spans 16 amino acids. CDR1 is SGHRS and CDR2 is YFSETQ in the germline V gene. Trimming at V came to 4 bases and at J to 2 bases, leaving 8 bases not matched to a gene. The DNA for the CDR3 is TGCGCCAGCAGCATCGTAGCGGGGGAAAACACAGATACGCAGTATTTT. Its protein is CASSIVAGENTDTQYF.

Only a few counts were recorded for this clonotype. The chain joins TRBV28 to TRBJ2-4, with TRBD2 identical over 10 bases. The CDR3 sequence is 18 residues long. The junction had 14 bases not matched to a gene; V was cut back by 3 bases and J by 6 bases. Per germline, CDR1 MDHEN and CDR2 SYDVKM. The CDR3 sequence is CASSFPSSGGRRGNIQYF. CDR3 in DNA: TGTGCCAGCAGTTTCCCCTCTAGCGGGGGCCGGCGGGGAAACATTCAGTACTTC.

This clonotype occurred a few times. This sequence joins TRBV4-2 and TRBJ2-2, with 10 positions matching TRBD2. After removal of 2 bases from V and 2 bases from J, the junction contained 11 bases not matched to a gene. Germline-derived CDR1 and CDR2 are LGHNA and YNFKEQ. CDR3 size: 19 residues. The CDR3 is CASSQPSMTSGRNTGELFF. CDR3 sequence (DNA): TGTGCCAGCAGCCAACCTTCGATGACTAGCGGGCGAAACACCGGGGAGCTGTTTTTT.

This clonotype was counted at least ten times. The chain employs TRBV10-3 and TRBJ2-7; D gene unclear. The V end was cut by 2 bases, the J end by 1 base, with 9 bases between. The V gene's germline CDR1 is ENHRY and CDR2 SYGVKD. CDR3 length equals 14 residues. CDR3 bases: TGTGCCATCAGTGAGCCCTTTAGTTCCTACGAGCAGTACTTC. It specifies CAISEPFSSYEQYF.